The clone carrying this T cell receptor (beta chain) was seen more than once but under ten times. Its specificity is unknown. The data are from a study of T cell repertoires in cytomegalovirus infection. Turning to the study itself: In the study, CMV epitopes included recently identified HLA-C-restricted and well-studied HLA-B-restricted ones. Both CMV infection and a matching HLA type were indicated by public TCR beta signatures. Notes on the study in general: HLA-C-restricted CMV-specific TCR beta clonotypes were dominant in the ex vivo response.

Germline-derived CDR1 and CDR2 are SGHDN and FVKESK. Deletions cut 3 bases from V and 5 bases from J, with 16 bases between. The CDR3 contains 15 residues. TCRdb fed the reads into MiXCR, producing one record per CDR3 protein. Counted here are approximately 260,000 distinct CDR3 sequences, around 20% occurring once; the ten biggest clones make up approximately 19%. The chain uses TRBV14 and TRBJ2-5, with D perhaps matching TRBD1 (5 bases). The sequenced sample was cultured PBMCs, obtained from culture after CMV antigen stimulation. This TCR derives from a human donor in good health (CMV status not recorded). Some clones in this sample may be carry-over from other donors' samples. The CDR3 region is CASSQNTGQVETQYF. The CDR3 nucleotides are TGTGCCAGCAGCCAGAACACAGGCCAGGTGGAGACCCAGTACTTC.